This T cell receptor (beta chain) was profiled in a study of early T cells in non-severe SARS-CoV-2 infection. Individual cDNA molecules were tagged with unique molecular identifiers. TCRdb reprocessed the 5' RACE reads via MiXCR and lists one record per CDR3 protein. This sample yields approximately 76,000 distinct CDR3 sequences, of which 9.5% to 15% are seen a single time; roughly 1.3% belongs to the top ten. The CDR3 loop spans 16 amino acids. Germline V gives CDR1 DFQATT, CDR2 SNEGSKA (reference sequence). V shed 3 bases and J 4 bases; nucleotides not matched to a gene: 10. The table lists this clonotype with many counts.

This TCR came from an adult who was a healthcare worker with PCR-confirmed SARS-CoV-2 infection or an uninfected control (not recorded which). Sequenced input: whole blood. The chain is built from TRBV20-1 and TRBJ2-2, with 8 bases aligning to TRBD1. The CDR3 DNA is TGCAGTGCTAGTTTACCAGGGGGCGCAGGCACCGGGGAGCTGTTTTTT. Translating gives CSASLPGGAGTGELFF.